One and the same sample provided the 22 T cell receptor beta chains below, sequenced in a study of glioma-infiltrating T cells after dendritic cell vaccination. Assay used: immunoSEQ multiplex PCR; TCRdb lists only in-frame clones, some missing. Of tens of thousands of clones detected, about nine tenths appear once; the ten largest clones hold 9.5% to 13%. The sample's time point: after dendritic cell vaccination, including at tumor progression/relapse. The specimen comprised blood, sampled after dendritic cell vaccination. These receptors all stem from a human donor with glioblastoma.

The rearrangement joins TRBV5-1 to TRBJ2-5; 8 bases fit TRBD1. There are 14 residues in the CDR3. Per germline, CDR1 SGHRS and CDR2 YFSETQ. With V trimmed by 1 base and J by 4 bases, 3 bases remained unmatched. CDR3 amino acids: CASSLQGAGETQYF. CDR3 in DNA: TGCGCCAGCAGCTTGCAGGGGGCTGGAGAGACCCAGTACTTC.

The CDR3, as DNA: TGTGCCAGCAGCTTAGCCGACAGGGTTAGAAACACCGGGGAGCTGTTTTTT. Protein product: CASSLADRVRNTGELFF. The V and J genes are TRBV11-3 and TRBJ2-2; 7 bases align to TRBD1. There are 17 residues in the CDR3. J lost 2 bases, V lost 1 base, and 7 bases had no gene match. CDR1 and CDR2 from the germline V gene are SGHNT and YENEEA.

The chain links TRBV19 to TRBJ2-1; the D gene is possibly TRBD1 (5 bases). In germline, CDR1 is LNHDA, CDR2 SQIVND (reference sequence). CDR3 length: 14 residues. V lost 5 bases and J 2 bases, leaving 10 bases between the germline ends. CDR3 loop: CASSPAGPYNEQFF. The CDR3 DNA reads TGTGCCAGTAGTCCAGCAGGGCCCTACAATGAGCAGTTCTTC.

The chain has TRBV5-1 and TRBJ2-3, with 12 positions matching TRBD2. Germline CDR1 SGHRS, CDR2 YFSETQ. CDR3 length equals 18 residues. V gave up 4 bases and J gave up 3 bases; unmatched junction bases: 12. CDR3 nucleotide sequence: TGCGCCAGCAGCCCCACTAGCGGGAGGCCCCGGGGAACAGATACGCAGTATTTT. Translation gives CASSPTSGRPRGTDTQYF.

This chain uses TRBV19 with TRBJ1-2; D call uncertain. Germline V gene lookup returns CDR1 LNHDA and CDR2 SQIVND (reference sequence). The length of the CDR3 is 15 residues. V dropped 3 bases and J dropped 6 bases, with 17 bases sitting between them. The DNA for the CDR3 is TGTGCCAGTAGTATGGGGAGTAGGATGGGCGATGGCTACACCTTC. Its protein is CASSMGSRMGDGYTF.

This clone appeared a few times. The chain employs TRBV28 and TRBJ1-2, with D unresolved. The germline V and J ends were trimmed by 5 bases and 5 bases, with 9 bases remaining between them. This CDR3 spans 12 amino acids. The germline gives CDR1 MDHEN, CDR2 SYDVKM. The CDR3 is CASSPLPYGYTF. Written as DNA, the CDR3 is TGTGCCAGCAGTCCACTCCCTTATGGCTACACCTTC.

This sequence joins TRBV11-3 and TRBJ2-1; a weak D match, TRBD1 (6 bases). Germline V CDR1 and CDR2: SGHNT, YENEEA. This CDR3 contains 15 residues. Trimming stripped 1 base from V and 5 bases from J, with 12 bases between. The CDR3 here is CASSLGADRNNEQFF. CDR3 nucleotides: TGTGCCAGCAGCTTAGGTGCGGACAGAAACAATGAGCAGTTCTTC.

This clone showed up just once. This chain connects TRBV6-6 to TRBJ2-7; 8 bases are shared with TRBD2. The CDR3 consists of 12 residues. The germline gives CDR1 MNHNY, CDR2 SVGAGI (reference sequence). J lost 10 bases, V lost 8 bases, and 10 bases had no gene match. The DNA of the CDR3 is TGTGCCAGCGCAGACTCGGGGGGGTCACAGTACTTC. It is translated as CASADSGGSQYF.

This clone showed up just once. The J gene is TRBJ1-5, the V gene TRBV12-5; TRBD1 aligns across 7 bases. Germline V lookup: CDR1 LGHNT, CDR2 FRNRAP. After removal of 6 bases from V and 0 bases from J, the junction contained 11 bases not matched to a gene. The CDR3 consists of 17 residues. Written as DNA, the CDR3 is TGTGCTAGTGGATCCGGGACAGCTAAAAATAGCAATCAGCCCCAGCATTTT. Translating gives CASGSGTAKNSNQPQHF.

The chain has TRBV5-1 and TRBJ2-5; the match to TRBD2 covers 8 bases. The trim removed 0 bases at V and 5 bases at J, leaving 9 bases unmatched. CDR1 and CDR2 from the germline V gene are SGHRS and YFSETQ. The CDR3 loop spans 16 amino acids. The CDR3, as DNA: TGCGCCAGCAGCTTGGACCCCTCAACGGGGGGGGAGACCCAGTACTTC. It yields the protein CASSLDPSTGGETQYF.

The genes are TRBV27 and TRBJ1-1; 7 bases align to TRBD1. This CDR3 contains 16 residues. V gave up 8 bases and J gave up 1 base; unmatched junction bases: 13. The germline V gene encodes CDR1 MNHEY and CDR2 SMNVEV (reference sequence). CDR3 in DNA: TGTGCCAGCGTCCCTTCCTACAGGGGCCCGAACACTGAAGCTTTCTTT. Translated: CASVPSYRGPNTEAFF.

This clone was counted once. The chain combines TRBV4-2 with TRBJ1-3; 7 positions match TRBD1. J was trimmed by 9 bases and V by 1 base; bases with no gene match: 9. This CDR3 has 15 residues. Germline CDR1 is LGHNA and CDR2 is YNFKEQ. The CDR3 loop is CASSQANRGRGTIYF. CDR3 nucleotide sequence: TGTGCCAGCAGCCAAGCGAACAGGGGCAGGGGCACCATATATTTT.

The chain combines TRBV27 with TRBJ1-4; possibly TRBD1 for D (5 bases). V lost 0 bases and J lost 0, with 14 bases in between. Germline loops: CDR1 MNHEY, CDR2 SMNVEV (reference sequence). The CDR3 loop spans 18 amino acids. CDR3 in amino acids: CASSLSRPGLATNEKLFF. CDR3 DNA sequence: TGTGCCAGCAGTTTATCGCGTCCAGGGCTTGCAACTAATGAAAAACTGTTTTTT. The complete variable domain, with remaining parts taken from reference TRBV27 and TRBJ1-4, reads EAQVTQNPRYLITVTGKKLTVTCSQNMNHEYMSWYRQDPGLGLRQIYYSMNVEVTDKGDVPEGYKVSRKEKRNFPLILESPSPNQTSLYFCASSLSRPGLATNEKLFFGSGTQLSVL.

V is TRBV5-8 and J is TRBJ2-5; the match to TRBD1 covers 9 bases. The length of the CDR3 is 14 residues. Germline CDR1 is SGHTS and CDR2 is YDEGEE. Trimming cost V 4 bases and J 3 bases; bases outside gene matches: 4. As DNA, the CDR3 is TGTGCCAGCAGCCCGGGACAGGGTAAAGAGACCCAGTACTTC. This sequence encodes CASSPGQGKETQYF.

In this sample, this clone turned up a few times. The CDR3 region is CASSQGLAGVGETQYF. In nucleotides, the CDR3 is TGCGCCAGCAGCCAGGGACTAGCGGGGGTAGGGGAGACCCAGTACTTC. The rearrangement links TRBV4-1 to TRBJ2-5, with 14 bases aligning to TRBD2. The CDR3 spans 16 residues. Germline V gene data show CDR1 as MGHRA and CDR2 as YSYEKL. The junction had 5 bases not matched to a gene; V was cut back by 3 bases and J by 5 bases.

The chain employs TRBV5-6 and TRBJ1-1, with D perhaps TRBD1 (5 bases). Between the trimmed V and J ends, which lost 1 base and 0 bases, there was a span of 10 bases. CDR3 length equals 15 residues. Germline lookup yields CDR1 SGHDT and CDR2 YYEEEE. The CDR3 loop reads CASSLRQLLNTEAFF. The CDR3 nucleotides read TGTGCCAGCAGCTTGCGACAGTTACTGAACACTGAAGCTTTCTTT.

The chain combines TRBV19 with TRBJ2-7, with a weak D call TRBD1 (5 bases). Germline-derived CDR1 and CDR2 are LNHDA and SQIVND (reference sequence). The CDR3 has 15 residues. V lost 7 bases to trimming and J lost 2 bases, with 18 bases between them. The CDR3 spells CASNPGWQGAYEQYF. In DNA form, the CDR3 reads TGTGCCAGTAACCCTGGATGGCAGGGTGCCTACGAGCAGTACTTC.

V usage is TRBV11-3 and J usage is TRBJ1-1, with a tentative D call TRBD1 (5 bases). V lost 0 bases and J lost 5, with 16 bases in between. The CDR3 runs to 16 residues. From germline, CDR1 is SGHNT and CDR2 YENEEA. The CDR3 reads CASSLDWGVKTTEAFF. CDR3 nucleotides: TGTGCCAGCAGCTTAGATTGGGGGGTAAAGACTACTGAAGCTTTCTTT. The variable domain in full, completed from reference TRBV11-3 and TRBJ1-1, reads EAGVVQSPRYKIIEKKQPVAFWCNPISGHNTLYWYLQNLGQGPELLIRYENEEAVDDSQLPKDRFSAERLKGVDSTLKIQPAELGDSAVYLCASSLDWGVKTTEAFFGQGTRLTVV.

The CDR3 is CASSQAGGRSSYNEQFF. The CDR3 DNA is TGTGCCAGCTCACAGGCCGGGGGGAGGAGCTCCTACAATGAGCAGTTCTTC. This chain uses TRBV18 with TRBJ2-1; TRBD2 aligns across 7 bases. The J segment lost 0 bases and the V segment lost 4 bases, leaving 9 bases of the junction unmatched. CDR3 length: 17 amino acids. The germline V gene encodes CDR1 KGHSH and CDR2 LQKENI.

J is TRBJ2-2 and V is TRBV7-2, with TRBD2 as a possible D gene (6 bases). Between the trimmed V and J ends, which lost 0 bases and 11 bases, there was a span of 10 bases. The CDR3 length is 13 residues. Germline V gene lookup returns CDR1 SGHTA and CDR2 FQGNSA. The CDR3 bases are TGTGCCAGCAGCTTAGCGGGACTCCCAGAGCTGTTTTTT. Translated: CASSLAGLPELFF.

The chain employs TRBV25-1 and TRBJ2-3, with 7 bases matching TRBD1. Germline V gene data show CDR1 as MGHDK and CDR2 as SYGVNS. CDR3 length: 14 amino acids. J gave up 6 bases and V 8 bases, and 11 bases lay outside the gene matches. The CDR3 reads CASGGRQGGDTQYF. The DNA for the CDR3 is TGTGCCAGCGGTGGAAGACAGGGCGGGGATACGCAGTATTTT. The whole variable domain, remainder taken from reference TRBV25-1 and TRBJ2-3, is EADIYQTPRYLVIGTGKKITLECSQTMGHDKMYWYQQDPGMELHLIHYSYGVNSTEKGDLSSESTVSRIRTEHFPLTLESARPSHTSQYLCASGGRQGGDTQYFGPGTRLTVL.

This clone appeared a single time. The J gene is TRBJ2-1, the V gene TRBV4-2; 8 bases map to TRBD2. CDR1 LGHNA and CDR2 YNFKEQ come from the germline V gene. With 4 bases clipped from V and 9 bases from J, the junction kept 8 bases outside the gene matches. The CDR3 sequence is 14 residues long. The CDR3 DNA reads as TGTGCCAGCAGCCGTCCGGGACTAGTGCCTGAGCAGTTCTTC. This codes for CASSRPGLVPEQFF.